This TCR beta chain derives from a study of monozygotic twins with inflammatory bowel disease. TCRdb re-called the 5' RACE reads and gives one entry per CDR3 protein, without DNA. Its clone listing holds approximately 160,000 distinct CDR3 sequences. Germline CDR1 reads MNHEY; CDR2 reads SVGAGI. The CDR3 contains 13 residues. The specimen was blood. The receptor was derived from a human donor with ulcerative colitis or Crohn's disease, or a healthy co-twin of an affected twin (not recorded which). The chain has TRBV6-5 and TRBJ2-7; TCRdb names TRBD2, which stays unverified in the absence of DNA. CDR3 in amino acids: CASSLTSGVEQYF.